These T cell receptor beta chains were read from a single sample in a study of control samples from healthy donors and cancer patients. The method was immunoSEQ multiplex PCR; TCRdb's version includes in-frame clones alone and lacks a portion of them. The sample lists around 170,000 clones, around 94% occurring once. Material: blood. The source is a man aged 25 to 45 in good health. The CDR3 runs from the conserved cysteine through the conserved F or W. The D gene is left open where the match is weak. Expanded clones are given a class, and other clones once, few, many or no size at all.

>TRBD2|NA|TRBV3-1/TRBV3-2|TRBJ2-1
CASSQNALSLAGGEQFF
TGTGCCAGCAGCCAAAACGCTCTCTCACTAGCGGGAGGTGAGCAGTTCTTC
>NA|NA|TRBV7-9|TRBJ1-3
CASSRPQGSSGNTIYF
TGTGCCAGCAGCCGCCCACAGGGAAGCTCTGGAAACACCATATATTTT
>TRBD1|NA|TRBV27|TRBJ1-6
CASSWDRGESPLHF
TGTGCCAGCAGTTGGGACAGGGGCGAGTCACCCCTCCACTTT
>NA|NA|TRBV27|TRBJ2-5
CASSISTGVGTQYF
TGTGCCAGCAGCATCTCGACTGGTGTGGGGACCCAGTACTTC
>NA|once|TRBV3-1/TRBV3-2|TRBJ1-1
CASSQTTGSSNTEAFF
TGTGCCAGCAGCCAAACAACGGGGAGCTCGAACACTGAAGCTTTCTTT
>TRBD2|few|TRBV10-2|TRBJ2-2
CASRWPSGNTGELFF
TGCGCCAGCCGGTGGCCTAGCGGGAACACCGGGGAGCTGTTTTTT
>NA|NA|TRBV5-8|TRBJ1-1
CASLYRDRYTEAFF
TGTGCCAGCCTATACAGGGATCGGTACACTGAAGCTTTCTTT
>TRBD1|few|TRBV19|TRBJ1-5
CASSILTGGGGNQPQHF
TGTGCCAGTAGTATCCTCACAGGGGGCGGTGGCAATCAGCCCCAGCATTTT
>TRBD1|NA|TRBV19|TRBJ1-5
CASTPGQGAIQPQHF
TGTGCCAGTACCCCCGGCCAGGGGGCTATTCAGCCCCAGCATTTT
>TRBD2|NA|TRBV29-1|TRBJ2-4
CSVEDTRVSGLAGSKNIQYF
TGCAGCGTTGAAGATACAAGGGTTTCGGGACTAGCGGGATCCAAAAACATTCAGTACTTC
>NA|NA|TRBV19|TRBJ2-6
CASSIMSGANVLTF
TGTGCCAGTAGTATTATGTCTGGGGCCAACGTCCTGACTTTC
>NA|NA|TRBV6-5|TRBJ1-5
CASSYSPDPNQPQHF
TGTGCCAGCAGTTACTCGCCTGACCCTAATCAGCCCCAGCATTTT
>NA|NA|TRBV4-2|TRBJ1-6
CASSQDDSGPGSARHSPLHF
TGTGCCAGCAGCCAAGATGACAGTGGTCCCGGTTCAGCGAGACATTCACCCCTCCACTTT
>NA|NA|TRBV7-9|TRBJ2-7
CASSFVGASEQYF
TGTGCCAGCAGCTTTGTTGGGGCTTCCGAGCAGTACTTC
>TRBD2|NA|TRBV19|TRBJ2-2
CASRRGAGATTGELFF
TGTGCCAGCAGACGAGGAGCGGGGGCGACCACCGGGGAGCTGTTTTTT
>TRBD1|NA|TRBV5-1|TRBJ2-7
CASSWGTGFYEQYF
TGCGCCAGCAGCTGGGGGACAGGGTTCTACGAGCAGTACTTC
>NA|NA|TRBV4-2|TRBJ2-7
CASSQDSTYEQYF
TGTGCCAGCAGCCAGGACAGCACCTACGAGCAGTACTTC